This entry describes one T cell receptor (beta chain). Its antigen remains unidentified. Clones were read by immunoSEQ multiplex PCR, and TCRdb kept only the in-frame ones, dropping some. The sample includes around 40,000 clones, 85% of them seen just once. Germline V lookup: CDR1 SQVTM, CDR2 ANQGSEA. Germline trimming cut 5 bases from V and 6 bases from J; bases unmatched to any gene: 5. The CDR3 covers 13 residues. The source of the sample is a study of OX40 agonist ivuxolimab in advanced cancers. Study-level points and caveats: CD8+ T cells showed, on average, more clonal expansion than CD4+ cells. Antigen specificity remained undetermined for the expanded peripheral T cells.

This sequence was found in an adult with an advanced solid tumor such as melanoma, head and neck, liver or kidney cancer. Sequenced material: CD4+ or CD8+ T cells sorted from blood, taken in a trial of the OX40 agonist ivuxolimab. The chain has TRBV29-1 and TRBJ1-2; 11 bases line up with TRBD1. The CDR3 nucleotides are TGCAGCGTTCTTAGGACAGGGGGCCATGGCTACACCTTC. The encoded protein is CSVLRTGGHGYTF. The whole variable domain, filled in from reference TRBV29-1 and TRBJ1-2, reads SAVISQKPSRDICQRGTSLTIQCQVDSQVTMMFWYRQQPGQSLTLIATANQGSEATYESGFVIDKFPISRPNLTFSTLTVSNMSPEDSSIYLCSVLRTGGHGYTFGSGTRLTVV.